This TCR beta chain is from a study of cytomegalovirus exposure and HLA in healthy donors (TCRdb year 2017). Some background on the complete study: According to an earlier analysis of a few hundred of the donors, about 179 million T cells yielded 95 million to 140 million unique TCR beta sequences and around 300 Gb of sequence data. An early release covering more than 500 HLA-typed donors comprised roughly 300 gigabases of sequencing data and approximately 80 million unique TCR sequences. Of the approximately 400 genotyped donors, about 84% fell in the genetic ancestry cluster associated with self-reported Caucasian donors. The study was designed to test whether signatures of past pathogen exposure could be identified by cataloging public T cell receptors. The T cell repertoires of 550 to 850 subjects were profiled by immunosequencing and related to cytomegalovirus serostatus. In addition to the first cohort of 500 to 850 subjects, a separate validation cohort of about 120 different subjects was used. High-throughput TCR immunosequencing, statistical association of individual TCRs with disease status, and machine learning were combined to predict cytomegalovirus infection status. To study patterns of TCR occurrence, a later analysis re-analyzed previously published TCR beta repertoires from 666 donors and added high-resolution HLA genotyping. In the later analysis, no new phenotypic data were used to find candidate immune exposures; instead, reliance was placed on TCR beta sequences and their occurrence across donors. To decide whether each TCR beta V gene segment behaved as functional or pseudogenic, an earlier analysis of approximately 600 of the donors relied on high-throughput TCR beta sequencing. Alongside the repertoire data, information on donor age, sex, ethnicity and CMV serostatus was compiled. A later genetic analysis took genome-wide SNP genotypes for about three fifths of the 666 donors and used that subset as a discovery cohort. All discovery cohort repertoires had been generated on a single sequencing platform. HLA typing included class I and class II loci at four-digit resolution. The number of donors typed differed by locus, with roughly 620-630 for A, B, C, DRB1 and DQB1, roughly 520 for DQA1, over 600 for DPA1, and around 430 for DPB1. Because of strong linkage in the cohort, 4 to 6 DR-DQ haplotypes were treated as single units for association and clustering. Across some 400 genotyped donors of the cohort, an average of about 220,000 unique TCR beta nucleotide sequences per donor were sequenced, and roughly a sixth of those sequences were non-productive. Study-level results and caveats: Some IMGT-functional V segments, including TRBV6-2 and TRBV6-3, could not be distinguished by the 87-base-pair reads and were therefore excluded. In both the original and validation cohorts, the classifier was reported to diagnose cytomegalovirus status with high specificity and sensitivity. Only TCR beta chains were sequenced in this cohort, and the absence of alpha or paired-chain data limited detectable features. Linkage disequilibrium might explain the correlated functional status among segregating V segments, but an unknown experimental factor could not be ruled out. Because some donors lacked HLA typing at each locus, the association tests relied only on the typed subset. It was suggested by the authors that the approach could potentially be generalized to other disease states and immunological phenotypes. A later analysis found that HLA-associated TCR beta chains were more clonally expanded and had lower generation probabilities than equally common non-associated chains. The study listed 150 to 200 TCR beta chains as associated with cytomegalovirus. Most TCR sequences were observed very rarely across donors, whereas some public TCRs were present in many individuals. In a later genetic analysis, a missense DCLRE1C variant was associated with V-gene and J-gene trimming of TCR beta chains, and the association was replicated in an independent cohort. Presence/absence analyses assumed roughly uniform sequencing depth across donors, an assumption that may not hold. When HLA alleles, especially DR and DQ, strongly co-occurred, TCR associations were difficult to assign to individual alleles. According to a later genetic analysis, donors in an Asian-associated ancestry cluster had fewer N-insertions in productive TCRs than the approximately 710-donor mean. In vitro tests confirmed that three of the cytomegalovirus-associated TCR beta chains recognize cytomegalovirus antigens. A further reported finding was that TCR beta sequences accurately predicted the HLA-A and HLA-B alleles for most subjects in the first cohort. In a later analysis, most CMV-associated TCR beta chains were found to appear HLA-restricted, with HLA associations seemingly driven largely by CMV exposure. Immune exposure information for the cohort was limited to CMV serostatus. According to a later analysis, parvovirus B19, influenza, CMV and Epstein-Barr virus appeared linked to several top co-occurrence clusters. A group of highly shared sequence variants was considered likely to be a technical artifact of the sequencing pipeline. In a later analysis, the rate of TCR association differed among HLA loci, with DRB1 alleles having the most associated TCRs and HLA-C alleles having the fewest. Specific HLA alleles were associated with over 15,000 TCR beta sequences at a false discovery rate of 0.05 in a later analysis. The earlier analysis of about 600 of the donors excluded roughly 17 rarely observed V segments, including chromosome 9 orphons, because counts were too low. An earlier analysis of approximately 600 of the donors showed that most TCR beta V segments appeared in productive rearrangements either about 87% or about 30% of the time, which broadly matched IMGT annotations.

The receptor library was made with the immunoSEQ multiplex PCR assay. For the multiplex PCR, a mixture combining 60 forward primers for TCR Vbeta segments and 13 reverse primers for TCR Jbeta segments was used. A multiplex PCR assay on genomic DNA amplified the CDR3 region of rearranged TCR beta genes. The amplified TCR beta libraries were sequenced on the Illumina HiSeq System as 87-base-pair reads. The paper's processing steps were these. A later analysis counted around 72 million unique TCR beta chains across the 700 or so repertoires, and around 12 million of these chains were shared by at least two donors. Raw reads were error-corrected and collapsed into unique sequences with a nearest-neighbor algorithm that merged closely related sequences to remove PCR and sequencing errors. Alignment of CDR3 sequences to IMGT reference sequences was used to assign V, D and J gene segments. For a sequence to be retained, a match of at least six nucleotides was required to both a V gene segment and a J gene segment. A rearrangement counted as productive if the CDR3 had no stop codons and remained in frame with V and J, and every other rearrangement counted as non-productive. CDR3 was defined according to IMGT convention as the region running from the second conserved V-encoded cysteine to the conserved J-encoded phenylalanine. The earlier analysis of 587 of the donors excluded sequences that lacked an unambiguous match to a single V gene segment. An earlier analysis of several hundred of the donors called V segments functional above 56.7% productive rearrangements and segregating when the between-donor standard deviation exceeded 5%. A statistical classification framework was built for diagnosing cytomegalovirus status from the catalog of TCR beta chain sequences. In a later analysis, TCR nucleotide sequences were compared against IMGT/GENE-DB human TR gene sequences so that V and J genes could be assigned. A later analysis assigned CDR3 sequences and most-parsimonious VDJ recombination scenarios with the TCRdist pipeline. In a later analysis, each TCR beta chain was defined by its CDR3 amino acid sequence together with its V-gene family, and reads lacking a unique V-gene family were excluded. In a later analysis, fewer than 600 highly shared, low-generation-probability nucleotide sequences were removed to address suspected cross-contamination and a sequencing artifact. A later analysis calculated a clonal expansion index for each public chain from normalized within-repertoire ranks of inferred template counts. In a later analysis, generation probabilities were computed using a VDJ recombination model fitted to out-of-frame rearrangements, and the results were checked against IGoR. Hypergeometric tests were used in a later analysis to score TCR-TCR, TCR-HLA and TCR-CMV co-occurrence, with a repertoire-size bias correction applied to the TCR pairs. False discovery rates were estimated in a later analysis by permuting HLA or CMV assignments 20 times. A later analysis grouped co-occurring TCRs with DBSCAN, adding TCRdist sequence similarity when clustering within HLA-allele-positive subsets. Repertoires with fewer than 30,000 or more than 120,000 public chains, plus five repertoires with anomalous nucleotide sharing, were excluded from co-occurrence clustering. Held by TCRdb, this immuneACCESS table contains in-frame sequences only and omits some clones. Under half of the omission traces to an unresolved V gene where checked; the cause of the rest is unknown. That table supplies the V and J calls and clone size; D and trimming were determined from the DNA. The sample table contains 110,000 to 150,000 clones; only one count was recorded for roughly 82% of them. The ten most abundant clones make up more than 2.5% of the sample.

The CDR3 holds 14 amino acids from the cysteine to the phenylalanine. Only the CDR3 part of the read is kept: 42 bases, read in frame from the first base. According to the germline V gene, CDR1 reads SGHRS and CDR2 reads YFSETQ. V ends up 4 bases short and J 2 bases short, with an unmatched junction base count of 2. In total, over 600 healthy bone marrow donors made up the cohort. At the time of sampling, every cohort member was nominally healthy, though immune exposures that went unrecorded were likely present. The donor tested CMV seropositive and was one of the 289 seropositive cohort members. Every donor gave a peripheral blood sample, and the peripheral blood mononuclear cells from that sample were used for TCR beta sequencing. The Qiagen DNeasy Blood Extraction Kit was used to extract genomic DNA from the blood cell samples. Concerning this clone itself: Which antigen it targets is not known. No base-level quality is on record; no much larger clone is a single base apart.

The sequence was collected from a man aged 18 to 30 in good health and CMV-seropositive. The material sequenced was PBMCs. The sequence links TRBV5-1 to TRBJ1-2, and 10 junction bases match TRBD1. Read as DNA, the sequence is TGCGCCAGCAGCCCGACAGGGGGCAACTATGGCTACACCTTC. Translated, this gives CASSPTGGNYGYTF.